The rows below give T cell receptor beta chains drawn from one sample of a study of CD8+ T cells in alopecia areata. TCRdb's copy holds only in-frame clones and misses some; the assay was immunoSEQ multiplex PCR. This sample carries 42,000 or so clones, 80% to 95% of them seen once, and the ten largest clones take under 20%. This material consisted of CD8+ T cells sorted from blood, taken at week 24, from a patient treated with tofacitinib. The receptors derive from a human donor with alopecia areata. Both conserved end residues are part of each CDR3. The D gene is left open where the match is weak.

D gene: TRBD1
J gene: TRBJ2-7
V gene: TRBV6-1
CDR3 protein: CASSEAVVWDSEQYF
CDR3 DNA: TGTGCCAGCAGTGAAGCAGTCGTGTGGGACAGCGAGCAGTACTTC

D gene: .
J gene: TRBJ2-3
V gene: TRBV5-4
CDR3 protein: CASSQDPGTDTQYF
CDR3 DNA: TGCGCCAGCAGCCAAGATCCGGGGACAGATACGCAGTATTTT

D gene: TRBD1
J gene: TRBJ2-3
V gene: TRBV28
CDR3 protein: CASSPRTGLDTDTQYF
CDR3 DNA: TGTGCCAGCAGTCCGAGGACAGGGCTGGACACAGATACGCAGTATTTT

D gene: .
J gene: TRBJ2-7
V gene: TRBV19
CDR3 protein: CASSIGAGVHEQYF
CDR3 DNA: TGTGCCAGTAGTATTGGAGCAGGGGTACACGAGCAGTACTTC

D gene: .
J gene: TRBJ2-7
V gene: TRBV29-1
CDR3 protein: CSVVLAYEQYF
CDR3 DNA: TGCAGCGTTGTCTTGGCCTACGAGCAGTACTTC

D gene: .
J gene: TRBJ2-7
V gene: TRBV23-1
CDR3 protein: CASSQGTVPSEQYF
CDR3 DNA: TGCGCCAGCAGTCAAGGGACCGTTCCGTCGGAGCAGTACTTC

D gene: .
J gene: TRBJ1-2
V gene: TRBV30
CDR3 protein: CAWSETVLGYTF
CDR3 DNA: TGTGCCTGGAGCGAAACAGTTCTTGGCTACACCTTC

D gene: .
J gene: TRBJ2-5
V gene: TRBV29-1
CDR3 protein: CSVATGERETQYF
CDR3 DNA: TGCAGCGTGGCCACAGGAGAGCGAGAGACCCAGTACTTC

D gene: TRBD1
J gene: TRBJ2-7
V gene: TRBV27
CDR3 protein: CASSLSGQKFYEQYF
CDR3 DNA: TGTGCCAGCAGTTTGTCGGGACAGAAGTTCTACGAGCAGTACTTC

D gene: .
J gene: TRBJ2-1
V gene: TRBV4-2
CDR3 protein: CASSQDYSTYNEQFF
CDR3 DNA: TGTGCCAGCAGCCAAGACTACTCCACCTACAATGAGCAGTTCTTC